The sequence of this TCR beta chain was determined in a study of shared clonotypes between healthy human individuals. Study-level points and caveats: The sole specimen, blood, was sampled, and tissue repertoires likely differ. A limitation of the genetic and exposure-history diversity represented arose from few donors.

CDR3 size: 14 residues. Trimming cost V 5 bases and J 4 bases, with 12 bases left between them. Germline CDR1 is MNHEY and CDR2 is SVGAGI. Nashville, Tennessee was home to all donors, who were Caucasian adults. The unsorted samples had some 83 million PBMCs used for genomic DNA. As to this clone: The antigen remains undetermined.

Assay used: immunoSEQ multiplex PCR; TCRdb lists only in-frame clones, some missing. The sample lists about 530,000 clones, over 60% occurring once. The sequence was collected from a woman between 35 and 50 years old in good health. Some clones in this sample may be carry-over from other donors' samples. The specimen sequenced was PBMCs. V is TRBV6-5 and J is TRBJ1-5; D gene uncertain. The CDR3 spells CASSRGLRNQPQHF. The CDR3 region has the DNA TGTGCCAGCAGTAGAGGGCTACGGAATCAGCCCCAGCATTTT.